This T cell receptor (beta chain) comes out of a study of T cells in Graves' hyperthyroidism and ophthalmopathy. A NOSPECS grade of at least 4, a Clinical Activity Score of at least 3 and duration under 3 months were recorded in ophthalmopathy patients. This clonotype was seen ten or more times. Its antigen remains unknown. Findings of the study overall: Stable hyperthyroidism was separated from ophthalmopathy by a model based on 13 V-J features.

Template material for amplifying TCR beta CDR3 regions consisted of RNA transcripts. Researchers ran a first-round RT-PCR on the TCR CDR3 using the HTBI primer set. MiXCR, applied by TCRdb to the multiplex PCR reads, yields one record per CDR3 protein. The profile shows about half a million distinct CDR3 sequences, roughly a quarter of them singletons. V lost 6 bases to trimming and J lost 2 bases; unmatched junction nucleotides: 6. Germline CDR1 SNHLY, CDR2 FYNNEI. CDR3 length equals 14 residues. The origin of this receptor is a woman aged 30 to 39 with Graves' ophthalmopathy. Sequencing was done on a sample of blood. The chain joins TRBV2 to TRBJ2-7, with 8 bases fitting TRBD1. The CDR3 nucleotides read TGTGCCAGCAGGAGGACAGGGAGCACCTACGAGCAGTACTTC. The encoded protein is CASRRTGSTYEQYF. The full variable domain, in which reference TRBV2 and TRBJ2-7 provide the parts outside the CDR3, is EPEVTQTPSHQVTQMGQEVILRCVPISNHLYFYWYRQILGQKVEFLVSFYNNEISEKSEIFDDQFSVERPDGSNFTLKIRSTKLEDSAMYFCASRRTGSTYEQYFGPGTRLTVT.